Sequencing of this T cell receptor (beta chain) was carried out in a study of blood T cell repertoires in COVID-19. Original handling: Reference gene primers were amplified, and this amplification served to estimate nucleated cell counts. The protocol was immunoSEQ multiplex PCR, while the TCRdb copy is restricted to in-frame clones and leaves out a portion. V, J and clone size are taken as reported in that table, and D and trimming were inferred from the DNA itself. The sample shows around 250,000 clones, about 80% of them seen only once. Sequenced material: peripheral blood. This clonotype was sampled from a man younger than 40 who had recovered from COVID-19.

CDR3 DNA: TGCGCCAGCAGCTTGGCCACAGGGGGCAGGATACAAAACATTCAGTACTTC. It translates to CASSLATGGRIQNIQYF. V and J are TRBV5-1 and TRBJ2-4, with TRBD1 matching over 9 bases. The germline V gene has CDR1 SGHRS and CDR2 YFSETQ. V lost 0 bases to trimming and J lost 5 bases; unmatched junction nucleotides: 9. The CDR3 runs 17 residues. Looking up the rest from reference TRBV5-1 and TRBJ2-4 gives the full variable domain: KAGVTQTPRYLIKTRGQQVTLSCSPISGHRSVSWYQQTPGQGLQFLFEYFSETQRNKGNFPGRFSGRQFSNSRSEMNVSTLELGDSALYLCASSLATGGRIQNIQYFGAGTRLSVL.